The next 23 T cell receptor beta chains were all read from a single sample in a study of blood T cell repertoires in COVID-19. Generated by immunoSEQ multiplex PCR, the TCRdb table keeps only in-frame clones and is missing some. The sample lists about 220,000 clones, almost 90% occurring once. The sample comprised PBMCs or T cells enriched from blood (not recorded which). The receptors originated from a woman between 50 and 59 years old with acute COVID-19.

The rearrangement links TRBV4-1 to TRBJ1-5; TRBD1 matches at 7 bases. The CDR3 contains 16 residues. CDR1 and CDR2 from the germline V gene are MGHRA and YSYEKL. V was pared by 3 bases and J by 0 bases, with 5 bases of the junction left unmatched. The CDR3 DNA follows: TGCGCCAGCAGCCAGGCGACAGGGAGTAGCAATCAGCCCCAGCATTTT. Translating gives CASSQATGSSNQPQHF.

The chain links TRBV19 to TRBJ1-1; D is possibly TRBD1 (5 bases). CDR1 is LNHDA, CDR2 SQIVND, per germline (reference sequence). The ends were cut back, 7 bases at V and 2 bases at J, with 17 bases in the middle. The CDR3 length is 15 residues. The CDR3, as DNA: TGTGCCAGTACCCCCGTTGGGGGGGTAAACACTGAAGCTTTCTTT. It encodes CASTPVGGVNTEAFF.

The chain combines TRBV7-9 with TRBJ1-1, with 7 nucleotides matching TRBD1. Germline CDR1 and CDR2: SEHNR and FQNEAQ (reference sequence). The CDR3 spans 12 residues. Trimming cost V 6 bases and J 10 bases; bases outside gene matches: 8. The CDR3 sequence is CASRSTGAGAFF. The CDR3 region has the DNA TGTGCCAGCAGATCCACAGGGGCCGGAGCTTTCTTT.

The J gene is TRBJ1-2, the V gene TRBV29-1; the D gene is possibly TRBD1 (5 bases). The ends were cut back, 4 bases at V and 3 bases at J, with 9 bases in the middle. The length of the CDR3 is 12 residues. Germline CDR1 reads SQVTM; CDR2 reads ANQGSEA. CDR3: CSVAGGDYGYTF. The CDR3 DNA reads TGCAGCGTTGCGGGGGGGGACTATGGCTACACCTTC. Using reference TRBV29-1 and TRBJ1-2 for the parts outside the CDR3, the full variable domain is SAVISQKPSRDICQRGTSLTIQCQVDSQVTMMFWYRQQPGQSLTLIATANQGSEATYESGFVIDKFPISRPNLTFSTLTVSNMSPEDSSIYLCSVAGGDYGYTFGSGTRLTVV.

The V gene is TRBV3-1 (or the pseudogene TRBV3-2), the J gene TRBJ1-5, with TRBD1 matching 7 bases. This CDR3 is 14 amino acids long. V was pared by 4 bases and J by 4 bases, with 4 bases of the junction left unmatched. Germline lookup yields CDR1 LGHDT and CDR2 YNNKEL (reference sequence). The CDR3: CASSLTGVNQPQHF. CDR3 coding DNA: TGTGCCAGCAGCCTAACAGGGGTAAATCAGCCCCAGCATTTT.

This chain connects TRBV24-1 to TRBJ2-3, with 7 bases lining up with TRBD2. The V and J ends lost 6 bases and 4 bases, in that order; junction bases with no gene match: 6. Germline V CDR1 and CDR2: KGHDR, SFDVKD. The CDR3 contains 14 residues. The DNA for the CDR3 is TGTGCCACCAGTTTTGGCGGGAGCCCAGATACGCAGTATTTT. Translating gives CATSFGGSPDTQYF.

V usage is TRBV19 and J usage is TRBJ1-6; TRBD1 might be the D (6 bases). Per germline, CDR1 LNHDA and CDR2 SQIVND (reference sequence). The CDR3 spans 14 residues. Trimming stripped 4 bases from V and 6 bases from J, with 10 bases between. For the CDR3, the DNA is TGTGCCAGTAGTAACAGGGTGGCTAATTCACCCCTCCACTTT. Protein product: CASSNRVANSPLHF.

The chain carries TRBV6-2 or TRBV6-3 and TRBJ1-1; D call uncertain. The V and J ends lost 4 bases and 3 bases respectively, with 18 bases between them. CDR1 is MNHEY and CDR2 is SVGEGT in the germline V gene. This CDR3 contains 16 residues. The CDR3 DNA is TGTGCCAGCAGTTCCGGGATCTCGGGCAGGCACACTGAAGCTTTCTTT. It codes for CASSSGISGRHTEAFF.

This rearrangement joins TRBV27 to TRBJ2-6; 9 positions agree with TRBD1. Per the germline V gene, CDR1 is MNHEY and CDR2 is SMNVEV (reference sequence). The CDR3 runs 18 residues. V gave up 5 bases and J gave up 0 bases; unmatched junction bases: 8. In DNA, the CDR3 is TGTGCCAGCAGTCTCCGGGACAGGGATTACTCTGGGGCCAACGTCCTGACTTTC. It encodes CASSLRDRDYSGANVLTF.

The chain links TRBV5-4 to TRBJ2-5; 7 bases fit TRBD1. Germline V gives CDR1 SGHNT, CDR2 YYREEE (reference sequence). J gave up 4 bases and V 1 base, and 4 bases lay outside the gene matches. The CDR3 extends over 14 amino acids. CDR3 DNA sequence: TGTGCCAGCAGCTTGACAGGGGCAGGAGAGACCCAGTACTTC. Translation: CASSLTGAGETQYF. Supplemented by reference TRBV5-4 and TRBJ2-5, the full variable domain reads ETGVTQSPTHLIKTRGQQVTLRCSSQSGHNTVSWYQQALGQGPQFIFQYYREEENGRGNFPPRFSGLQFPNYSSELNVNALELDDSALYLCASSLTGAGETQYFGPGTRLLVL.

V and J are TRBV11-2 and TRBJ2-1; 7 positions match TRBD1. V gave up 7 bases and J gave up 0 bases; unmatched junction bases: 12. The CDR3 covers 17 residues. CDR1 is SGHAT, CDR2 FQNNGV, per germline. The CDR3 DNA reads TGTGCCAGCAACATACCCTACAGGGGCCTCTCCTACAATGAGCAGTTCTTC. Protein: CASNIPYRGLSYNEQFF.

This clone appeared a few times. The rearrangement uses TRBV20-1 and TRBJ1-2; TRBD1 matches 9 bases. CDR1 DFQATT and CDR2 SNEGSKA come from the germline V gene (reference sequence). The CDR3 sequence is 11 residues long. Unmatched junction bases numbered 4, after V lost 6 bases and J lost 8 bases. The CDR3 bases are TGCAGTGCCGGGACAGGGAGCGGCTACACCTTC. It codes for CSAGTGSGYTF.

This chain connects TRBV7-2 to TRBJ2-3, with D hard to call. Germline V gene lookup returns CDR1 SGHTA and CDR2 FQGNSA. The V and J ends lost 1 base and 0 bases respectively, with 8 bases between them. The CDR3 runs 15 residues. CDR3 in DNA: TGTGCCAGCAGCTTAGTGATCGGTAGCACAGATACGCAGTATTTT. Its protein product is CASSLVIGSTDTQYF.

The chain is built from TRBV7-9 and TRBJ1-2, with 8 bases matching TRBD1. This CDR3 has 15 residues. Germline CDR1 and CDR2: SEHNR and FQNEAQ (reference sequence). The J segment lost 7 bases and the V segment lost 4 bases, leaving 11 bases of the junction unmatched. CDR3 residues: CASSWKQGGLGGYTF. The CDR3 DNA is TGTGCCAGCAGCTGGAAACAGGGGGGACTCGGTGGCTACACCTTC.

In nucleotides, the CDR3 is TGCGCCAGCAGTCACCGCATGGGACTGCGGGGTAGGAATTCACCCCTCCACTTT. Its translation is CASSHRMGLRGRNSPLHF. This chain joins TRBV23-1 and TRBJ1-6; tentatively, D is TRBD1 (5 bases). TRBV23-1 is labeled an ORF, and its function is uncertain. V lost 3 bases and J 7 bases, leaving 22 bases between the germline ends. CDR3 length: 18 amino acids.

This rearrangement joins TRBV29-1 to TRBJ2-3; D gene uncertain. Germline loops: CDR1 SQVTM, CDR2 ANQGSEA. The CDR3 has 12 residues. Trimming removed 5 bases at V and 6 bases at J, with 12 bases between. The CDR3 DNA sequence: TGCAGCGTTCTGAGTTTCCGGGATACGCAGTATTTT. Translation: CSVLSFRDTQYF.

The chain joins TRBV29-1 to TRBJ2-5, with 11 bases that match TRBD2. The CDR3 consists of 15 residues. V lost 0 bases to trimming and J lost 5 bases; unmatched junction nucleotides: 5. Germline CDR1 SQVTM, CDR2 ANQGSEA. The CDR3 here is CSVEDSGRADETQYF. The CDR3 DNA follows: TGCAGCGTTGAAGATAGCGGGAGGGCCGACGAGACCCAGTACTTC. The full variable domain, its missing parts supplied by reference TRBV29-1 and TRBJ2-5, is SAVISQKPSRDICQRGTSLTIQCQVDSQVTMMFWYRQQPGQSLTLIATANQGSEATYESGFVIDKFPISRPNLTFSTLTVSNMSPEDSSIYLCSVEDSGRADETQYFGPGTRLLVL.

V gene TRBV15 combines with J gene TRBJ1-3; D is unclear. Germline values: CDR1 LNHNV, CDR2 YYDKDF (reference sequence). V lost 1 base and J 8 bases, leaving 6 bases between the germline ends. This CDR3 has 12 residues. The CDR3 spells CATSRARDTIYF. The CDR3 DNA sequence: TGTGCCACCAGCAGAGCGAGGGACACCATATATTTT.

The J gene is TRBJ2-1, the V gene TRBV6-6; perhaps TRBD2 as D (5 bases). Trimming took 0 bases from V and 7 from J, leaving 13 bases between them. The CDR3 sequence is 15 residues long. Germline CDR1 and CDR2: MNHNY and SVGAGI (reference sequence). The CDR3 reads CASSYSFEGRNEQFF. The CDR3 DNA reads TGTGCCAGCAGTTACTCGTTTGAGGGAAGGAATGAGCAGTTCTTC.

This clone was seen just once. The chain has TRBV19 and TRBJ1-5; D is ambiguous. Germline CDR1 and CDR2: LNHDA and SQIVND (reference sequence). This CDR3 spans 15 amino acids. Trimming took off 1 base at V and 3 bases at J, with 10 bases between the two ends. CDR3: CASSIAGGHNQPQHF. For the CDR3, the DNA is TGTGCCAGTAGTATAGCCGGCGGTCACAATCAGCCCCAGCATTTT. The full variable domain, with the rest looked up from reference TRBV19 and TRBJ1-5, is DGGITQSPKYLFRKEGQNVTLSCEQNLNHDAMYWYRQDPGQGLRLIYYSQIVNDFQKGDIAEGYSVSREKKESFPLTVTSAQKNPTAFYLCASSIAGGHNQPQHFGDGTRLSIL.

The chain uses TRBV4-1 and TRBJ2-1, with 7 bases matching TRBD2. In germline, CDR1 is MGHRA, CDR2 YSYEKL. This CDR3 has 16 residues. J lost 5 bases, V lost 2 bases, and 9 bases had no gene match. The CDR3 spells CASSQSPGLNNNEQFF. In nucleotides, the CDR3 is TGCGCCAGCAGCCAAAGTCCGGGACTAAACAACAATGAGCAGTTCTTC.

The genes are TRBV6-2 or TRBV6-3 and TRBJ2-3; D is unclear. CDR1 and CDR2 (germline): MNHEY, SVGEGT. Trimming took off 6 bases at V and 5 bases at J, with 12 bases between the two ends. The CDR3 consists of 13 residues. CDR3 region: CASSDDRRDTQYF. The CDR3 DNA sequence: TGTGCCAGCAGCGATGACCGGAGAGATACGCAGTATTTT.

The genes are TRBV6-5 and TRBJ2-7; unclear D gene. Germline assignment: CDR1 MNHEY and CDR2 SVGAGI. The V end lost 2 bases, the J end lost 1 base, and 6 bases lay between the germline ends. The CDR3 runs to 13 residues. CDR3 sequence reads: CASSYIQSYEQYF. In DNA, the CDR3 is TGTGCCAGCAGTTACATCCAATCCTACGAGCAGTACTTC.